The 31 T cell receptor beta chains reported below all come from one sample, sequenced in a study of blood T cell repertoires in COVID-19 (TCRdb year 2020). Libraries were built with the immunoSEQ multiplex PCR assay. TCRdb's version of the immuneACCESS table is confined to in-frame rearrangements and falls short of the full clone set. An unresolved V gene accounts for under half of the shortfall where checked; the remainder is of unknown origin. This sample gives around 130,000 clones in total; around 87% of them show up just once. The top ten constitute about 2.1% of the sample. Sequencing was performed on peripheral blood. The receptors shown here come from a woman between 50 and 59 years old with acute or convalescent COVID-19.

This chain joins TRBV7-2 and TRBJ1-2, with D maybe TRBD1 (6 bases). The V and J ends lost 1 base and 4 bases respectively, with 16 bases between them. CDR1 SGHTA and CDR2 FQGNSA come from the germline V gene. This CDR3 has 16 amino acids. The CDR3 region is CASSLGDRHQVYGYTF. The CDR3 coding sequence is TGTGCCAGCAGCTTAGGTGACAGGCATCAAGTCTATGGCTACACCTTC.

In this sample, this clone turned up once. The chain carries TRBV7-2 and TRBJ1-4; possibly TRBD1 for D (6 bases). Trimming took off 5 bases at V and 7 bases at J, with 17 bases between the two ends. The CDR3 is 15 residues long. From germline, CDR1 is SGHTA and CDR2 FQGNSA. For the CDR3, the DNA is TGTGCCAGCAGCCCGCCTCAGGGACAACTTGAAAAACTGTTTTTT. Amino acids: CASSPPQGQLEKLFF. Variable domain in full (rest from reference TRBV7-2 and TRBJ1-4): GAGVSQSPSNKVTEKGKDVELRCDPISGHTALYWYRQSLGQGLEFLIYFQGNSAPDKSGLPSDRFSAERTGGSVSTLTIQRTQQEDSAVYLCASSPPQGQLEKLFFGSGTQLSVL.

J is TRBJ2-4 and V is TRBV6-6; D might be TRBD2 (6 bases). The germline CDR1 and CDR2 sequences are MNHNY and SVGAGI (reference sequence). The CDR3 is 15 residues long. Between the trimmed V and J ends, which lost 6 bases and 8 bases, there was a span of 20 bases. The CDR3 bases are TGTGCCAGCAGCGGGGGTTTCGAACTCTCAGACATTCAGTACTTC. This encodes CASSGGFELSDIQYF.

This chain connects TRBV9 to TRBJ1-6; D remains ambiguous. CDR1 and CDR2 from the germline V gene are SGDLS and YYNGEE. The CDR3 extends over 13 amino acids. V gave up 6 bases and J gave up 7 bases, with 11 bases separating them. CDR3 nucleotide sequence: TGTGCCAGCACCCTTCGGGAGAATTCACCCCTCCACTTT. The encoded protein is CASTLRENSPLHF.

The rearrangement links TRBV5-5 to TRBJ1-2; D uncertain. V lost 3 bases and J 3 bases, leaving 12 bases between the germline ends. The CDR3 has 14 residues. CDR1 is SGHKS, CDR2 YYEKEE, per germline (reference sequence). The CDR3 reads CASSSGPVDYGYTF. The CDR3 DNA is TGTGCCAGCAGCTCGGGTCCAGTGGACTATGGCTACACCTTC.

The chain carries TRBV21-1 and TRBJ2-3; the DNA was not compared with TRBD2, the D call given in the table. TRBV21-1 counts as a pseudogene. The CDR3 consists of 14 residues. In nucleotides, the CDR3 is TGTGCCAGCAGCAGGCGGGGAGCCACAGATACGCAGTATTTT. Translation: CASSRRGATDTQYF.

The rearrangement uses TRBV4-1 and TRBJ2-5; 10 nucleotides line up with TRBD2. The CDR3 is 15 amino acids. CDR1 MGHRA and CDR2 YSYEKL come from the germline V gene. V was clipped by 6 bases and J by 1 base; unmatched bases: 5. CDR3 sequence (DNA): TGCGCCAGCAGTCGGACTAGCGGCTCCCAAGAGACCCAGTACTTC. This sequence encodes CASSRTSGSQETQYF.

The chain combines TRBV12-3 or TRBV12-4 with TRBJ1-5; 8 nucleotides align to TRBD1. The junction had 3 bases not matched to a gene; V was cut back by 7 bases and J by 4 bases. The CDR3 runs 13 residues. As DNA, the CDR3 is TGTGCCAGCAATAGACAGGGGAATCAGCCCCAGCATTTT. This sequence encodes CASNRQGNQPQHF.

This chain uses TRBV7-2 with TRBJ2-1; 8 nucleotides align to TRBD2. The V gene's germline CDR1 is SGHTA and CDR2 FQGNSA. The CDR3 contains 14 residues. The trim removed 5 bases at V and 5 bases at J, leaving 5 bases unmatched. The CDR3 region is CASSPLAEHNEQFF. The DNA for the CDR3 is TGTGCCAGCAGCCCACTAGCGGAGCACAATGAGCAGTTCTTC. Full variable domain (rest looked up from reference TRBV7-2 and TRBJ2-1): GAGVSQSPSNKVTEKGKDVELRCDPISGHTALYWYRQSLGQGLEFLIYFQGNSAPDKSGLPSDRFSAERTGGSVSTLTIQRTQQEDSAVYLCASSPLAEHNEQFFGPGTRLTVL.

This clone was recorded once. The chain recombines TRBV6-2 or TRBV6-3 with TRBJ2-7; 14 nucleotides line up with TRBD2. Unmatched junction bases numbered 12, after V lost 6 bases and J lost 2 bases. Germline CDR1 and CDR2: MNHEY and SVGEGT. The CDR3 spans 18 residues. In nucleotides, the CDR3 is TGTGCCAGCAGCCCTGCTCCGGGACTAGCGGGAGTAACCTACGAGCAGTACTTC. It translates to CASSPAPGLAGVTYEQYF.

The count of this clone is one. The chain has TRBV5-6 and TRBJ1-2, with D possibly TRBD1 on 5 matching bases. In germline, CDR1 is SGHDT, CDR2 YYEEEE. The CDR3 contains 13 residues. Trimming stripped 4 bases from V and 6 bases from J, with 13 bases between. The CDR3: CASSRAAGNGYTF. CDR3 bases: TGTGCCAGCAGCCGGGCTGCAGGGAATGGCTACACCTTC. The complete variable domain, with remaining parts taken from reference TRBV5-6 and TRBJ1-2, reads DAGVTQSPTHLIKTRGQQVTLRCSPKSGHDTVSWYQQALGQGPQFIFQYYEEEERQRGNFPDRFSGHQFPNYSSELNVNALLLGDSALYLCASSRAAGNGYTFGSGTRLTVV.

This clone appeared once. The genes are TRBV7-9 and TRBJ1-2; D remains ambiguous. V dropped 2 bases and J dropped 6 bases, with 16 bases sitting between them. The CDR3 is 15 residues long. The germline gives CDR1 SEHNR, CDR2 FQNEAQ (reference sequence). The CDR3 protein is CASSLFEPVIDGYTF. CDR3 DNA: TGTGCCAGCAGCTTATTTGAGCCCGTTATTGATGGCTACACCTTC.

Turning to this clone: Other nucleotide sequences from this sample produce the same CDR3. This chain links TRBV7-3 with TRBJ1-5; TRBD1 aligns across 9 bases. This CDR3 comprises 13 residues. V shed 3 bases and J 7 bases; nucleotides not matched to a gene: 1. Germline CDR1 and CDR2: SGHTA and FQGTGA. The CDR3 region has the DNA TGTGCCAGCAGCTTGACAGGGGGACAGCCCCAGCATTTT. Amino acids: CASSLTGGQPQHF.

The V gene is TRBV7-9, the J gene TRBJ1-4; tentative D call: TRBD1 (5 bases). This CDR3 region has 15 residues. V lost 1 base, J lost 7 bases, and 13 bases lay in between. Per the germline V gene, CDR1 is SEHNR and CDR2 is FQNEAQ (reference sequence). As DNA, the CDR3 is TGTGCCAGCAGCTTAGTGATCCAGGGATCTGAAAAACTGTTTTTT. Amino acids: CASSLVIQGSEKLFF.

This clone was detected once. The V gene is TRBV11-2, the J gene TRBJ2-1, with D maybe TRBD2 (7 bases). CDR3 length: 17 residues. Germline assignment: CDR1 SGHAT and CDR2 FQNNGV. Trimming stripped 1 base from V and 12 bases from J, with 25 bases between. CDR3 protein: CASSLVPTRGGGIRQFF. The CDR3 nucleotides read TGTGCCAGCAGCTTAGTTCCTACTAGGGGGGGAGGAATACGGCAGTTCTTC.

The CDR3 DNA follows: TGTGCCAGCAGCGTAGGACAATGGAACACTGAAGCTTTCTTT. This codes for CASSVGQWNTEAFF. The rearrangement links TRBV9 to TRBJ1-1; no clear D gene. The CDR3 has 14 amino acids. The V gene's germline CDR1 is SGDLS and CDR2 YYNGEE. V lost 0 bases and J lost 1, with 7 bases in between.

The chain uses TRBV25-1 and TRBJ2-1, with TRBD2 as a possible D gene (5 bases). The germline V and J ends were trimmed by 2 bases and 10 bases, with 18 bases remaining between them. The germline CDR1 and CDR2 sequences are MGHDK and SYGVNS. The CDR3 loop spans 15 amino acids. The chain's CDR3 is CASSEGSGRLEEQFF. For the CDR3, the DNA is TGTGCCAGCAGTGAAGGATCGGGAAGACTCGAGGAGCAGTTCTTC.

The CDR3 DNA sequence: TGTGCCAGTCGTAACCGACAGGGCCACACTGAAGCTTTCTTT. Its translation is CASRNRQGHTEAFF. J is TRBJ1-1 and V is TRBV19; 7 bases match TRBD1. This CDR3 spans 14 amino acids. Unmatched junction bases numbered 9, after V lost 8 bases and J lost 3 bases. Germline V CDR1 and CDR2: LNHDA, SQIVND (reference sequence).

The rearrangement uses TRBV30 and TRBJ1-3, with no clear D. Germline values: CDR1 GTSNPN, CDR2 SVGIG (reference sequence). The CDR3 has 12 amino acids. Trimming took off 3 bases at V and 9 bases at J, with 12 bases between the two ends. The CDR3 loop is CAWSRKGGTIYF. The CDR3 DNA sequence: TGTGCCTGGAGCCGGAAAGGCGGCACCATATATTTT.

For the CDR3, the DNA is TGTGCCAGCAGCTTTTCCCAGGACACTGAAGCTTTCTTT. It specifies CASSFSQDTEAFF. The chain joins TRBV7-6 to TRBJ1-1; D gene ambiguous. The CDR3 sequence is 13 residues long. Germline V CDR1 and CDR2: SGHVS, FNYEAQ. The V end was cut by 3 bases, the J end by 3 bases, with 8 bases between.

The V and J genes are TRBV7-2 and TRBJ2-6, with D hard to call. Germline V CDR1 and CDR2: SGHTA, FQGNSA. Between the trimmed V and J ends, which lost 2 bases and 2 bases, there was a span of 4 bases. There are 14 residues in the CDR3. CDR3: CASSLYTGANVLTF. CDR3 nucleotides: TGTGCCAGCAGCTTATATACTGGGGCCAACGTCCTGACTTTC.

The V and J genes are TRBV10-2 and TRBJ2-3, with 10 bases matching TRBD2. V shed 0 bases and J 8 bases; nucleotides not matched to a gene: 8. Germline CDR1 reads WSHSY; CDR2 reads SAAADI. The CDR3 runs to 16 residues. CDR3 sequence: CASSESVAGGAGTQYF. The CDR3 region has the DNA TGCGCCAGCAGTGAGTCGGTAGCGGGGGGCGCAGGTACGCAGTATTTT.

This clone was seen just once. V usage is TRBV9 and J usage is TRBJ1-1, with TRBD1 identical over 7 bases. The germline gives CDR1 SGDLS, CDR2 YYNGEE. Losses at the gene ends were 6 bases for V and 1 base for J; bases not matched to a gene: 9. The CDR3 is 15 amino acids. CDR3 nucleotides: TGTGCCAGCACGAGACAGGGCGACCCGAACACTGAAGCTTTCTTT. This codes for CASTRQGDPNTEAFF. The complete variable domain, with remaining parts taken from reference TRBV9 and TRBJ1-1, reads DSGVTQTPKHLITATGQRVTLRCSPRSGDLSVYWYQQSLDQGLQFLIQYYNGEERAKGNILERFSAQQFPDLHSELNLSSLELGDSALYFCASTRQGDPNTEAFFGQGTRLTVV.

The rearrangement uses TRBV19 and TRBJ1-3; TRBD1 matches 8 bases. This CDR3 comprises 20 residues. Germline V gene sequence: CDR1 LNHDA, CDR2 SQIVND (reference sequence). The junction had 15 bases not matched to a gene; V was cut back by 0 bases and J by 2 bases. For the CDR3, the DNA is TGTGCCAGTAGTATAGATCCAGGACAGGGTCTTCTCGATGCTGGAAACACCATATATTTT. It specifies CASSIDPGQGLLDAGNTIYF.

The chain couples TRBV28 to TRBJ2-1, with 10 bases matching TRBD1. The CDR3 runs 16 residues. Germline V gene lookup returns CDR1 MDHEN and CDR2 SYDVKM. The V gene end was trimmed by 4 bases and the J gene end by 5 bases; junction bases not matched to a gene: 8. The CDR3 sequence is CASSSWTGGDNNEQFF. The CDR3 bases are TGTGCCAGCAGTTCCTGGACAGGGGGGGACAACAATGAGCAGTTCTTC.

The chain couples TRBV14 to TRBJ2-5; 11 nucleotides line up with TRBD2. After removal of 0 bases from V and 4 bases from J, the junction contained 10 bases not matched to a gene. The CDR3 loop spans 18 amino acids. Germline-derived CDR1 and CDR2 are SGHDN and FVKESK. CDR3 in amino acids: CASSQEVLAGGPSETQYF. CDR3 DNA: TGTGCCAGCAGCCAAGAAGTCTTAGCGGGGGGGCCCTCAGAGACCCAGTACTTC.

The V and J genes are TRBV11-3 and TRBJ2-5, with a weak D call TRBD1 (5 bases). Germline lookup yields CDR1 SGHNT and CDR2 YENEEA. V lost 9 bases and J lost 1, with 15 bases in between. The CDR3 has 14 residues. The DNA for the CDR3 is TGTGCCAGTCAGGACACTATATTCCAAGAGACCCAGTACTTC. Protein: CASQDTIFQETQYF. Variable domain in full (rest from reference TRBV11-3 and TRBJ2-5): EAGVVQSPRYKIIEKKQPVAFWCNPISGHNTLYWYLQNLGQGPELLIRYENEEAVDDSQLPKDRFSAERLKGVDSTLKIQPAELGDSAVYLCASQDTIFQETQYFGPGTRLLVL.

This chain uses TRBV18 with TRBJ2-2; 8 nucleotides align to TRBD2. This CDR3 has 16 residues. Trimming at V came to 3 bases and at J to 5 bases, leaving 8 bases not matched to a gene. Germline V gene lookup returns CDR1 KGHSH and CDR2 LQKENI. The CDR3 sequence: CASSPQAGAGTGELFF. The CDR3 DNA sequence: TGTGCCAGCTCACCTCAAGCGGGAGCGGGGACCGGGGAGCTGTTTTTT.

The chain couples TRBV7-8 to TRBJ2-2; TRBD1 might be the D (6 bases). Trimming pared 4 bases from V and 5 bases from J, leaving 8 bases between. Germline CDR1 and CDR2: SGHVS and FQNEAQ. The CDR3 has 13 residues. The CDR3 here is CASSSQGTGELFF. The DNA for the CDR3 is TGTGCCAGCAGCTCCCAGGGGACCGGGGAGCTGTTTTTT.

The chain has TRBV7-2 and TRBJ2-7; TRBD2 agrees at 13 bases. CDR3 length: 15 residues. V shed 4 bases and J 2 bases; nucleotides not matched to a gene: 2. Germline V gene data show CDR1 as SGHTA and CDR2 as FQGNSA. In nucleotides, the CDR3 is TGTGCCAGCAGCTCAACTAGCGGGGGGGCCTACGAGCAGTACTTC. Amino acid sequence: CASSSTSGGAYEQYF.

In DNA form, the CDR3 reads TGTGCCACCAGCCCAAGACAGGGAATGAACGAGCAGTACTTC. This gives the protein CATSPRQGMNEQYF. The V and J genes are TRBV15 and TRBJ2-7, with TRBD1 matching 7 bases. The trim removed 5 bases at V and 5 bases at J, leaving 9 bases unmatched. Germline V gene data show CDR1 as LNHNV and CDR2 as YYDKDF (reference sequence). The CDR3 has 14 amino acids.